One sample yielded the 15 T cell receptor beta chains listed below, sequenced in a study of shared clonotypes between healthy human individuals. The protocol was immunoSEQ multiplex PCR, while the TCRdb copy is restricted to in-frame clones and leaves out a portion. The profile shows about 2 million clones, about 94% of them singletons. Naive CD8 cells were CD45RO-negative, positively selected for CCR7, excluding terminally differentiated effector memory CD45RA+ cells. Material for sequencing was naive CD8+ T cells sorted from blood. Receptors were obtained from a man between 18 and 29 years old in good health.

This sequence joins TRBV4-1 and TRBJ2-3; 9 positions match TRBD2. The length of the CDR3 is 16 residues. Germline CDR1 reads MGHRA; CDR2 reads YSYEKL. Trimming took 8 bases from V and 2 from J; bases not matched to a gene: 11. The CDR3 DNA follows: TGCGCCAGCTCGGCTAGCGGGGTGAGTCCCACAGATACGCAGTATTTT. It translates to CASSASGVSPTDTQYF.

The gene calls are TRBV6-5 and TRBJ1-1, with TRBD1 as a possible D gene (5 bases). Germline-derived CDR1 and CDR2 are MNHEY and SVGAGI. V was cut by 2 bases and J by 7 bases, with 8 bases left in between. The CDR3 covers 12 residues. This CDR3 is CASSYDGGEAFF. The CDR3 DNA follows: TGTGCCAGCAGTTACGACGGGGGTGAAGCTTTCTTT.

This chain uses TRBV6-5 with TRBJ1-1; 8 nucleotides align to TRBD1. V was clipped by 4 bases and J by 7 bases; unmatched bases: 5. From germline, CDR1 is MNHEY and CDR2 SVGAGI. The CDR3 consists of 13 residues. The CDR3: CASSSTGADEAFF. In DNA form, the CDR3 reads TGTGCCAGCAGTTCGACAGGGGCTGATGAAGCTTTCTTT.

CDR3 amino acids: CASSWGPASPLHF. In nucleotides, the CDR3 is TGTGCCAGCAGCTGGGGACCGGCTTCACCCCTCCACTTT. The rearrangement uses TRBV5-4 and TRBJ1-6; D possibly corresponds to TRBD1 (5 bases). There are 13 residues in the CDR3. Germline-derived CDR1 and CDR2 are SGHNT and YYREEE (reference sequence). The V gene lost 3 bases and the J gene lost 9 bases, with 10 bases spanning the gap. Full variable domain (missing parts from reference TRBV5-4 and TRBJ1-6): ETGVTQSPTHLIKTRGQQVTLRCSSQSGHNTVSWYQQALGQGPQFIFQYYREEENGRGNFPPRFSGLQFPNYSSELNVNALELDDSALYLCASSWGPASPLHFGNGTRLTVT.

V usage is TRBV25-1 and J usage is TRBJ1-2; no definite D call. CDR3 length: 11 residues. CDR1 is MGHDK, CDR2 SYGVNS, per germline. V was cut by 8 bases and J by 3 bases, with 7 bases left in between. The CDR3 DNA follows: TGTGCCAGCGGCGGGTACTATGGCTACACCTTC. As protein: CASGGYYGYTF.

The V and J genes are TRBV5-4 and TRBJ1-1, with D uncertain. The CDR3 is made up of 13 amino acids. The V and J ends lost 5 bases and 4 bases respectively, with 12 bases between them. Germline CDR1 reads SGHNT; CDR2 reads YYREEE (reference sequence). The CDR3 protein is CASRPGWSTEAFF. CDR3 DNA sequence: TGTGCCAGCAGACCTGGGTGGAGCACTGAAGCTTTCTTT.

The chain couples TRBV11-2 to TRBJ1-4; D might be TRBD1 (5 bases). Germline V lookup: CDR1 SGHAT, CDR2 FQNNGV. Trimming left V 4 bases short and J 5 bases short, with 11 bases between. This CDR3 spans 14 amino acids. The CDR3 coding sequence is TGTGCCAGCAGCTGGGGACCGAGAAATGAAAAACTGTTTTTT. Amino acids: CASSWGPRNEKLFF.

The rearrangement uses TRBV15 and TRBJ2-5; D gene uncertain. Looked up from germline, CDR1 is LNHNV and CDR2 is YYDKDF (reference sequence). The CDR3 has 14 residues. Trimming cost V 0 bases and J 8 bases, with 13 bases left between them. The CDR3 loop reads CATSREVDPSTQYF. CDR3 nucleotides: TGTGCCACCAGCAGAGAGGTGGACCCCTCAACCCAGTACTTC.

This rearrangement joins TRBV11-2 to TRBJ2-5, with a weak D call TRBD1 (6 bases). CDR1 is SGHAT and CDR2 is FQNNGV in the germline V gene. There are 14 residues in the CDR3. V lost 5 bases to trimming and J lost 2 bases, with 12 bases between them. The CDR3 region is CASSLHRAQETQYF. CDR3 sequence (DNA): TGTGCCAGCAGCCTCCACAGGGCGCAAGAGACCCAGTACTTC.

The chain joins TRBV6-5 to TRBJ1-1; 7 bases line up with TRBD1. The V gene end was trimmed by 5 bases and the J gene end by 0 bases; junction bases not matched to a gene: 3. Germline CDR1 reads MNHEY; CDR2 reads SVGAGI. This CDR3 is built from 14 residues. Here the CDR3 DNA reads TGTGCCAGCAGTCGACAGGGTCTGAACACTGAAGCTTTCTTT. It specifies CASSRQGLNTEAFF.

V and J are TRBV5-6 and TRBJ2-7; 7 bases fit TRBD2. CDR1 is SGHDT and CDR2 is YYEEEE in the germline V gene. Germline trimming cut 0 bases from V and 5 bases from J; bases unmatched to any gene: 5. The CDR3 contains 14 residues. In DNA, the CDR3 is TGTGCCAGCAGCTTGGAACTAGCGCGCAACGAGCAGTACTTC. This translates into CASSLELARNEQYF.

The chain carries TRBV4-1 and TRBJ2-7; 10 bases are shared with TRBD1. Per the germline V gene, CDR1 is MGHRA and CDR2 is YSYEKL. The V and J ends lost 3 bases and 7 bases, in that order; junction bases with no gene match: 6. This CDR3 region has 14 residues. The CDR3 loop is CASSHAGTGEEQYF. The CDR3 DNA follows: TGCGCCAGCAGCCACGCAGGGACAGGGGAAGAGCAGTACTTC.

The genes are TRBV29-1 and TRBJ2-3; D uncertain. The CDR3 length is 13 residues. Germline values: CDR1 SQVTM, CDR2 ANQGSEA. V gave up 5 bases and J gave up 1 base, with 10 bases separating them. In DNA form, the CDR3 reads TGCAGCGTTCCTTTTACGGGCACAGATACGCAGTATTTT. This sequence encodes CSVPFTGTDTQYF.

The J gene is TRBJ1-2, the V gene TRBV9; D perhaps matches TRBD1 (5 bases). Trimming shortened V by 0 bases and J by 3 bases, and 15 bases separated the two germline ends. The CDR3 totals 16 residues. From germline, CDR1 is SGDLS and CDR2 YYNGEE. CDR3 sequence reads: CASSVESTGRHYGYTF. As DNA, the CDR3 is TGTGCCAGCAGCGTAGAATCCACAGGAAGACACTATGGCTACACCTTC. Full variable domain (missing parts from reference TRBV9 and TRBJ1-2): DSGVTQTPKHLITATGQRVTLRCSPRSGDLSVYWYQQSLDQGLQFLIQYYNGEERAKGNILERFSAQQFPDLHSELNLSSLELGDSALYFCASSVESTGRHYGYTFGSGTRLTVV.

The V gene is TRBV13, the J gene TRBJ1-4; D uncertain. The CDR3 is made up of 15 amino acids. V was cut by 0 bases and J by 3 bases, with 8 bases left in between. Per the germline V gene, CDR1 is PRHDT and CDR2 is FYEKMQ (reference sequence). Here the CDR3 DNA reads TGTGCCAGCAGCTTAGGTCCGGGCTCTAATGAAAAACTGTTTTTT. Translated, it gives CASSLGPGSNEKLFF.